This T cell receptor beta chain was profiled in a study of T cell changes during pregnancy in multiple sclerosis. CDR3 length: 14 amino acids. V was pared by 5 bases and J by 7 bases, with 5 bases of the junction left unmatched. Germline V gene sequence: CDR1 SEHNR, CDR2 FQNEAQ (reference sequence). Produced via immunoSEQ multiplex PCR; TCRdb's table is partial and in-frame only. The profile shows 20,000 to 25,000 clones, around nine tenths of them singletons. The sequence came from a female donor in good health, enrolled as a control in a pregnancy study. Material: CD8+ T cells from peripheral blood mononuclear cells, obtained in the first trimester of pregnancy. This sequence joins TRBV7-9 and TRBJ2-1; TRBD2 matches at 10 bases. The CDR3 DNA is TGTGCCAGCAGCCTCCTAGCGGGAGAGAATGAGCAGTTCTTC. It encodes CASSLLAGENEQFF.